This TCR beta chain came from a study of T cell repertoires in cytomegalovirus infection. After removal of 1 base from V and 7 bases from J, the junction contained 8 bases not matched to a gene. The CDR3 is 17 residues long. Germline CDR1 MNHEY, CDR2 SMNVEV (reference sequence). There are a few counts of this clonotype. TCRdb re-analysed the reads in MiXCR, keeping a single row per CDR3 protein. The sample includes 150,000 to 200,000 distinct CDR3 sequences, roughly 28% of them seen just once. The receptor's source is a human donor in good health (CMV status not recorded). Some clones in this sample may be carry-over from other donors' samples. Sequenced input: PBMCs. The genes are TRBV27 and TRBJ2-1; 12 bases fit TRBD2. CDR3 coding DNA: TGTGCCAGCAGTTTATACCCTAGCGGGGGGGCAGGGAATGAGCAGTTCTTC. Residues: CASSLYPSGGAGNEQFF.